This TCR beta chain is drawn from a study of blood T cell repertoires in COVID-19. V gave up 2 bases and J gave up 4 bases; unmatched junction bases: 3. The V gene's germline CDR1 is LGHNA and CDR2 YNFKEQ. This CDR3 has 16 residues. The table came from immunoSEQ multiplex PCR; TCRdb's copy has only in-frame clones and leaves some out. The sample has 87,000 or so clones, more than 70% seen once. The clonotype comes from a woman of 80 years or more in a cohort sampled during active or convalescent COVID-19. The sequenced material came from peripheral blood. This chain connects TRBV4-2 to TRBJ2-1; 12 bases are shared with TRBD2. Here the CDR3 reads CASSQRTSGKYNEQFF. The CDR3 nucleotides are TGTGCCAGCAGCCAAAGGACTAGCGGGAAATACAATGAGCAGTTCTTC.